The clone carrying this T cell receptor beta chain has a count of ten or more. Antigen unknown. RNA transcripts provided the source from which TCR beta CDR3 regions were amplified. First-round RT-PCR of the TCR CDR3 relied on the HTBI primer set. TCRdb independently ran MiXCR on the multiplex PCR reads; one entry per CDR3 protein. The repertoire consists of about 180,000 distinct CDR3 sequences, with 9.4% occurring once and the leading ten covering around 20%. The CDR3 extends over 13 amino acids. V shed 6 bases and J 9 bases; nucleotides not matched to a gene: 3. Germline V gene data show CDR1 as DFQATT and CDR2 as SNEGSKA (reference sequence). These data originate in a study of T cells in Graves' hyperthyroidism and ophthalmopathy. The study, taken as a whole, reports: Expanded thyroid clonotypes (above 0.001) were mostly also found in blood.

The gene calls are TRBV20-1 and TRBJ1-6, with 12 bases that match TRBD1. The TCR comes from a woman between 18 and 30 years old with Graves' hyperthyroidism that later progressed to Graves' ophthalmopathy. The source material was blood. The CDR3 region has the DNA TGCAGTGCGGGGACAGGGGGCCTTTCACCCCTCCACTTT. This encodes CSAGTGGLSPLHF.